This T cell receptor (beta chain) was recorded in a study of OX40 agonist ivuxolimab in advanced cancers. About the research overall: Each patient was given ivuxolimab into a vein every 2 weeks, at 0.01 to 10 mg/kg.

As regards this clone: Its antigen is not known.

Measured with immunoSEQ multiplex PCR; TCRdb has only the in-frame clones, and not every one. The table includes 40,000 or so clones, roughly nine tenths detected once. Whole-study findings and limits: Compared with CD4+, CD8+ T cells on average had more expanded clones. There was clonal expansion of CD4+ and CD8+ blood T cells by week 6 at 0.1 to 3.0 mg/kg.

V was clipped by 7 bases and J by 2 bases, with 9 bases between them. Germline loops: CDR1 MNHNS, CDR2 SASEGT. This CDR3 has 14 residues. This TCR was recovered from an adult with an advanced solid tumor such as melanoma, head and neck, liver or kidney cancer. This chain uses TRBV6-1 with TRBJ2-6; no reliable D call. The sample consisted of CD4+ or CD8+ T cells sorted from blood, taken in a trial of the OX40 agonist ivuxolimab. In DNA, the CDR3 is TGTGCCAGCATAAAGGTGGCTGGGGCCAACGTCCTGACTTTC. Translation gives CASIKVAGANVLTF.